A selection of T cell receptor beta chains follows, all from one sample in a study of blood T cell repertoires in COVID-19. Method: immunoSEQ multiplex PCR; TCRdb's copy keeps in-frame clones and lacks some. The sample includes 250,000 to 350,000 clones, about 88% of them seen just once. The sample taken for sequencing was peripheral blood. The receptors come from a woman aged 30 to 39 with COVID-19, enrolled during active disease. Both conserved end residues are trimmed from each CDR3.

v_call cdr3_aa
TRBV2 ASNFELSYEQY
TRBV4-3 ASSPGTSGSTDTQY
TRBV9 ASSSRTGADTQY
TRBV2 ASSLTGRFNYGYT
TRBV15 ATSRESHTEAF
TRBV10-3 AISEVGEVDTQY
TRBV4-1 ASSQGRLAGLQF
TRBV7-2 ASTLAMGTGELF
TRBV25-1 ASSALGYRRETQY
TRBV20-1 SASWQSGHNEQF
TRBV30 AWSPGPGPEAF
TRBV18 ASSPLSQGNTGELF
TRBV29-1 SSTVGDEQY
TRBV12-5 ASGLVPDGTIRTGELF
TRBV6-4 ATIARKFSYEQY
TRBV28 ASSFYANEKLF
TRBV7-3 ASSSLPPRSLITDTQY
TRBV6-5 ASSRDIRVTEAF
TRBV10-3 AISESGGGNQPQH
TRBV28 ASSSTGGLNYGYT
TRBV6-1 ASSGSDRPHSNQPQH
TRBV7-9 ASSLGNSYEQY
TRBV29-1 SVEDRMSNSGRARSTDTQY